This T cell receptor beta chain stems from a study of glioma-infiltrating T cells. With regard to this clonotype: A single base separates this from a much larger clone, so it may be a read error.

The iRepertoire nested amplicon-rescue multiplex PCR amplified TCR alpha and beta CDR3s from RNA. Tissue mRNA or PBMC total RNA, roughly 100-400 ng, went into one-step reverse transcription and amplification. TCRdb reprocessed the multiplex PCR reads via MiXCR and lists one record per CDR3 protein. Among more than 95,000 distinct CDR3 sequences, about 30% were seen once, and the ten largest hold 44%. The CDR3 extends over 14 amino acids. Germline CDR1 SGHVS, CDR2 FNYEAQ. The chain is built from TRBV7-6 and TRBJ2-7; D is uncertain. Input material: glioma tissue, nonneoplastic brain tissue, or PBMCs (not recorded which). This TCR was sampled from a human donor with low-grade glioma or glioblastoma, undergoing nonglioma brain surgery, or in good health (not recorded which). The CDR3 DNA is TGTGCTAGCAGCTTATCTCCAATCTCCTACGAGCAGTACTTC. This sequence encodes CASSLSPISYEQYF.